Following are 29 T cell receptor beta chains from one sample sequenced in a study of blood T cells in healthy people across ages (dated by TCRdb to between 2014 and 2017). Libraries were made using 5' RACE. The instrument given in TCRdb is Illumina HiSeq 2500. A second PCR of about 6 to 11 cycles was performed with a sample-barcoded 5' primer and a J-beta primer mix. The public reads were quality trimmed at Q25 with fastp and then assembled into clones with MiXCR by TCRdb, keeping productive beta chains. Rows are combined by CDR3 protein, so each entry shows the most common genes and DNA. The sample data list 1.5 million to 2 million distinct CDR3 sequences, and around half of these were observed just once. The ten biggest clones cover approximately 2.1% of the sample. Input material: blood. The receptors come from a woman aged 40 to 50 in good health.

This clonotype has more than one count but fewer than ten. V and J are TRBV20-1 and TRBJ2-4, with 9 bases identical to TRBD2. The CDR3 is 16 amino acids. V shed 0 bases and J 7 bases; nucleotides not matched to a gene: 10. Germline assignment: CDR1 DFQATT and CDR2 SNEGSKA (reference sequence). The CDR3 reads CSARESSGTLVNIQYF. CDR3 nucleotide sequence: TGCAGTGCTAGAGAATCTAGCGGGACCTTAGTGAACATTCAGTACTTC.

The chain employs TRBV12-3 or TRBV12-4 and TRBJ2-7; 7 bases align to TRBD1. With V trimmed by 5 bases and J by 3 bases, 13 bases remained unmatched. CDR3 length equals 16 residues. The CDR3 sequence: CASSPRDSPLNYEQYF. The CDR3 DNA sequence: TGTGCCAGCAGTCCCCGGGACAGCCCCTTGAACTACGAGCAGTACTTC.

Written as DNA, the CDR3 is TGTGCCAGCAGTTACGTAGGGGCGGAGGATTATAACGGCTACACCTTC. This sequence encodes CASSYVGAEDYNGYTF. This chain uses TRBV6-6 with TRBJ1-2; TRBD1 might be the D (5 bases). CDR1 and CDR2 (germline): MNHNY, SVGAGI (reference sequence). Trimming removed 2 bases from V and 8 bases from J, with 21 bases in between. CDR3 length: 16 amino acids.

The chain recombines TRBV28 with TRBJ2-7; the D gene is possibly TRBD1 (7 bases). Germline lookup yields CDR1 MDHEN and CDR2 SYDVKM. The CDR3 has 16 residues. V gave up 2 bases and J gave up 4 bases, with 18 bases separating them. CDR3 in DNA: TGTGCCAGCAGTTTACGGAGGGGGCCCAAGATTTACGAGCAGTACTTC. Amino acids: CASSLRRGPKIYEQYF.

V is TRBV20-1 and J is TRBJ2-1; 11 nucleotides align to TRBD1. V was clipped by 2 bases and J by 6 bases; unmatched bases: 6. The CDR3 totals 15 residues. Per germline, CDR1 DFQATT and CDR2 SNEGSKA (reference sequence). In DNA form, the CDR3 reads TGCAGTGCTAGACCCGGGACAGGGGGATCCAATGAGCAGTTCTTC. Translation: CSARPGTGGSNEQFF.

This clonotype was seen only once. A much larger clone lies one base from this, so it may be a read error. V and J are TRBV12-3 or TRBV12-4 and TRBJ1-2; 11 bases are shared with TRBD1. The CDR3 length is 13 residues. The CDR3 nucleotides are TGTACCAGCAGTCTCGGGACAGGGGGAGGCTACACCTTC. Encoded protein: CTSSLGTGGGYTF.

This chain links TRBV2 with TRBJ1-1, with 9 bases lining up with TRBD1. CDR3 length: 15 residues. CDR1 is SNHLY, CDR2 FYNNEI, per germline. The J segment lost 1 base and the V segment lost 7 bases, leaving 7 bases of the junction unmatched. CDR3 residues: CASIEKQGANTEAFF. DNA for the CDR3: TGTGCCAGCATTGAGAAACAGGGGGCGAACACTGAAGCTTTCTTT.

The rearrangement uses TRBV20-1 and TRBJ2-5, with D possibly TRBD1 on 6 matching bases. The CDR3 covers 11 residues. The V and J ends lost 8 bases and 11 bases respectively, with 18 bases between them. The germline gives CDR1 DFQATT, CDR2 SNEGSKA (reference sequence). Here the CDR3 DNA reads TGCAGTCACCCAGGGGACAATGAGCAGTACTTC. Encoded protein: CSHPGDNEQYF.

The sample holds a few counts of this clonotype. This CDR3 reads CASSSDGGSETQYF. The DNA for the CDR3 is TGTGCCAGCAGTTCCGACGGGGGGTCGGAGACCCAGTACTTC. The chain employs TRBV13 and TRBJ2-5; the match to TRBD2 covers 7 bases. J was trimmed by 5 bases and V by 6 bases; bases with no gene match: 9. Germline CDR1 PRHDT, CDR2 FYEKMQ (reference sequence). This CDR3 is built from 14 residues.

This clonotype showed up many times. The chain carries TRBV6-1 and TRBJ1-2, with D hard to call. Germline V gene data show CDR1 as MNHNS and CDR2 as SASEGT. Trimming pared 2 bases from V and 3 bases from J, leaving 1 base between. The CDR3 is 11 amino acids. In DNA form, the CDR3 reads TGTGCCAGCAGTGAATACTATGGCTACACCTTC. Translation gives CASSEYYGYTF.

V and J are TRBV10-3 and TRBJ2-7; unclear D gene. The J call may not be correct, given that the DNA end is closer to TRBJ2-5. Looked up from germline, CDR1 is ENHRY and CDR2 is SYGVKD. This CDR3 has 13 amino acids. CDR3 sequence reads: CAISGAVTETQYF. The CDR3 coding sequence is TGTGCCATCAGTGGGGCGGTCACGGAGACCCAGTACTTC.

This clonotype was seen more than once but under ten times. CDR3 sequence reads: CASSARTGSSDGYTF. The CDR3 bases are TGTGCCAGCAGTGCGCGGACAGGGTCGTCCGATGGCTACACCTTC. The chain joins TRBV25-1 to TRBJ1-2, with 8 bases that match TRBD1. Losses at the gene ends were 4 bases for V and 6 bases for J; bases not matched to a gene: 10. There are 15 residues in the CDR3. CDR1 is MGHDK, CDR2 SYGVNS, per germline.

This clonotype occurred once. V usage is TRBV7-2 and J usage is TRBJ2-7; the D gene is possibly TRBD1 (6 bases). Between the trimmed V and J ends, which lost 2 bases and 3 bases, there was a span of 17 bases. The CDR3 runs 16 residues. Germline CDR1 reads SGHTA; CDR2 reads FQGNSA. CDR3 sequence: CASSLSAMTGYYEQYF. DNA of the CDR3: TGTGCCAGCAGCTTATCCGCGATGACAGGCTACTACGAGCAGTACTTC.

The CDR3 sequence is CSSATSNTEAFF. CDR3 nucleotides: TGCAGTTCCGCTACCTCGAACACTGAAGCTTTCTTT. V usage is TRBV20-1 and J usage is TRBJ1-1; D not certain. The CDR3 covers 12 residues. Germline values: CDR1 DFQATT, CDR2 SNEGSKA (reference sequence). Trimming took off 8 bases at V and 1 base at J, with 11 bases between the two ends.

J is TRBJ2-1 and V is TRBV4-2, with 13 bases that match TRBD2. V dropped 0 bases and J dropped 4; count of bases not matched to a gene: 3. The CDR3 spans 17 residues. CDR1 is LGHNA, CDR2 YNFKEQ, per germline. CDR3 bases: TGTGCCAGCAGCCAAGAAACTAGCGGGGGGGTATACAATGAGCAGTTCTTC. It yields the protein CASSQETSGGVYNEQFF.

The J gene is TRBJ1-1, the V gene TRBV6-1, with D perhaps matching TRBD1 (6 bases). V lost 7 bases and J lost 3, with 27 bases in between. CDR3 size: 18 residues. Per the germline V gene, CDR1 is MNHNS and CDR2 is SASEGT. The CDR3: CASKPTAQQGTWDTEAFF. The CDR3 DNA sequence: TGTGCCAGCAAACCAACAGCCCAACAGGGAACTTGGGACACTGAAGCTTTCTTT.

The count of this clonotype is one. The V and J genes are TRBV7-9 and TRBJ2-5, with TRBD2 matching 10 bases. The CDR3 runs 17 residues. V gave up 5 bases and J gave up 1 base; unmatched junction bases: 10. Germline V lookup: CDR1 SEHNR, CDR2 FQNEAQ (reference sequence). CDR3 region: CASSPPWASGGQETQYF. CDR3 in DNA: TGTGCCAGCAGCCCCCCGTGGGCTAGCGGGGGCCAAGAGACCCAGTACTTC. The whole variable domain, remainder taken from reference TRBV7-9 and TRBJ2-5, is DTGVSQNPRHKITKRGQNVTFRCDPISEHNRLYWYRQTLGQGPEFLTYFQNEAQLEKSRLLSDRFSAERPKGSFSTLEIQRTEQGDSAMYLCASSPPWASGGQETQYFGPGTRLLVL.

The V call is TRBV11-1, the J call TRBJ2-7, with D perhaps matching TRBD1 or TRBD2 (5 bases each). From germline, CDR1 is SGHAT and CDR2 FQDESV (reference sequence). CDR3 size: 12 residues. The ends were cut back, 1 base at V and 12 bases at J, with 13 bases in the middle. The CDR3: CASSLEGDLRYF. The CDR3 coding sequence is TGTGCCAGCAGCTTAGAAGGGGACCTGCGGTACTTC.

This clonotype came up a few times. V usage is TRBV12-3 or TRBV12-4 and J usage is TRBJ2-2, with a weak D call TRBD2 (6 bases). With 6 bases removed from V and 6 bases from J, the gap between germline ends came to 14 bases. The CDR3 consists of 14 residues. The CDR3 is CASSTGGPSGELFF. CDR3 nucleotide sequence: TGTGCCAGCAGCACCGGGGGTCCCTCCGGGGAGCTGTTTTTT.

The rearrangement links TRBV6-6 to TRBJ2-5, with D possibly being TRBD1 (6 bases). The CDR3 loop spans 16 amino acids. Trimming pared 0 bases from V and 1 base from J, leaving 12 bases between. Germline loops: CDR1 MNHNY, CDR2 SVGAGI (reference sequence). The CDR3 DNA is TGTGCCAGCAGTTACTCGACACAGGGACCCCAAGAGACCCAGTACTTC. As protein: CASSYSTQGPQETQYF.

This chain uses TRBV5-1 with TRBJ2-5; D is perhaps TRBD2 (6 bases). With 1 base removed from V and 5 bases from J, the gap between germline ends came to 12 bases. Germline lookup yields CDR1 SGHRS and CDR2 YFSETQ. The CDR3 contains 14 residues. The CDR3 DNA reads TGCGCCAGCAGCTTGAGGCGGGCGGGGGAGACCCAGTACTTC. Residues: CASSLRRAGETQYF.

This chain uses TRBV7-2 with TRBJ2-5, with TRBD2 matching over 11 bases. This CDR3 contains 15 residues. The trim removed 1 base at V and 11 bases at J, leaving 9 bases unmatched. Germline loops: CDR1 SGHTA, CDR2 FQGNSA. CDR3 coding DNA: TGTGCCAGCAGCTTAGGACTAGCGGGGCCGGATGAGCAGTACTTC. Amino acids: CASSLGLAGPDEQYF. Variable domain in full (rest from reference TRBV7-2 and TRBJ2-5): GAGVSQSPSNKVTEKGKDVELRCDPISGHTALYWYRQSLGQGLEFLIYFQGNSAPDKSGLPSDRFSAERTGGSVSTLTIQRTQQEDSAVYLCASSLGLAGPDEQYFGPGTRLLVL.

Remarks on this clonotype: The junction departs from the called germline gene at one end, perhaps through a read error. The gene calls are TRBV7-3 and TRBJ2-1; 7 bases fit TRBD1. Germline values: CDR1 SGHTA, CDR2 FQGTGA. The CDR3 spans 15 residues. CDR3 bases: TGTGCCGGCAGCCCCCTCTCCGGACAGGACAATGAGCAGTTCTTC. Translated, it gives CAGSPLSGQDNEQFF.

The rearrangement uses TRBV28 and TRBJ2-3, with D unresolved. The CDR3 contains 15 residues. The V end was cut by 11 bases, the J end by 6 bases, with 24 bases between. Per the germline V gene, CDR1 is MDHEN and CDR2 is SYDVKM. The CDR3 DNA reads TGTGCCTCTAGAATGGGTCTCCGCAGCGTCGATACGCAGTATTTT. Translation gives CASRMGLRSVDTQYF.

This clonotype was observed a handful of times. The chain links TRBV4-3 to TRBJ2-5; the D gene is possibly TRBD1 (6 bases). V lost 0 bases to trimming and J lost 5 bases, with 16 bases between them. This CDR3 is 16 amino acids long. CDR1 is LGHNA, CDR2 YSLEER, per germline. The CDR3 spells CASSQELMGAGETQYF. The DNA for the CDR3 is TGCGCCAGCAGCCAAGAGCTAATGGGGGCCGGGGAGACCCAGTACTTC.

J is TRBJ1-5 and V is TRBV4-2; 8 nucleotides line up with TRBD1. The CDR3 length is 17 residues. Germline values: CDR1 LGHNA, CDR2 YNFKEQ. The ends lost 0 bases at V and 1 base at J; junction bases unmatched: 5. CDR3 protein: CASSQDPTGASNQPQHF. CDR3 coding DNA: TGTGCCAGCAGCCAAGACCCGACAGGGGCCAGCAATCAGCCCCAGCATTTT.

The chain is built from TRBV2 and TRBJ1-2; TRBD1 matches 9 bases. Germline V gene lookup returns CDR1 SNHLY and CDR2 FYNNEI. V gave up 7 bases and J gave up 7 bases; unmatched junction bases: 10. This CDR3 has 14 amino acids. In nucleotides, the CDR3 is TGTGCCAGCAATCGGGACAGGGAAACGGCTGGCTACACCTTC. Translation: CASNRDRETAGYTF.

This clonotype was found once. The rearrangement joins TRBV4-3 to TRBJ1-1; D is undetermined. The germline V gene encodes CDR1 LGHNA and CDR2 YSLEER. Trimming pared 2 bases from V and 2 bases from J, leaving 6 bases between. The CDR3 totals 13 residues. CDR3 in amino acids: CASSQIDNTEAFF. CDR3 DNA: TGCGCCAGCAGCCAAATCGATAACACTGAAGCTTTCTTT.

The V call is TRBV20-1, the J call TRBJ1-4; TRBD1 matches 7 bases. Germline V CDR1 and CDR2: DFQATT, SNEGSKA (reference sequence). V was pared by 0 bases and J by 5 bases, with 12 bases of the junction left unmatched. CDR3 length: 17 amino acids. The CDR3 nucleotides read TGCAGTGCTAGAGAGGTGGGACAGCCTCTCTTAAATGAAAAACTGTTTTTT. Translation gives CSAREVGQPLLNEKLFF.